What follows is one T cell receptor beta chain and its context. The antigen remains unidentified. The data stem from a study of T cell repertoires in cytomegalovirus infection. Study-level points and caveats: Based on cumulative public TCR beta family frequency, carriers of CMV plus the relevant HLA were identified.

TCRdb used MiXCR to reprocess the reads, holding one entry per CDR3 protein. The sample has about 830,000 distinct CDR3 sequences, 30% to 35% seen once; the top ten hold over 10%. The CDR3 is made up of 18 amino acids. Germline CDR1 reads SEHNR; CDR2 reads FQNEAQ (reference sequence). Between the trimmed V and J ends, which lost 4 bases and 2 bases, there was a span of 21 bases. The sequenced sample was cultured CD8+ T cells from PBMCs, obtained from culture after CMV antigen stimulation. The genes are TRBV7-9 and TRBJ1-5, with D tentatively TRBD1 (5 bases). The TCR was taken from a human donor in good health (CMV status not recorded). Some clones in this sample may be carry-over from other donors' samples. The CDR3 spells CASSSTKLPGGGNQPQHF. The DNA for the CDR3 is TGTGCCAGCAGCTCTACAAAACTCCCGGGGGGAGGCAATCAGCCCCAGCATTTT.